This TCR beta chain was sequenced for a study of cytomegalovirus exposure and HLA in healthy donors. Turning to this clone: A junction boundary mismatches the germline segment, possibly from a read error. At the DNA level, this CDR3 is encoded by other sequences in the same sample as well.

The CDR3 is 18 amino acids. The PCR had 60 Vbeta and 13 Jbeta primers. Sequencing used immunoSEQ multiplex PCR; TCRdb keeps in-frame clones, though not all of them. Of around 99,000 clones in the sample, 60% to 70% are singletons; the top ten hold roughly 6%. The genes are TRBV5-7 and TRBJ2-2, with D unresolved. TRBV5-7 is an ORF, with its function uncertain. This TCR was sampled from a woman aged 30 to 39 in good health and CMV-seronegative. Specimen: PBMCs. CDR3 in amino acids: CASSLEAADWPNAGELFF. In nucleotides, the CDR3 is TGTGCCAGCAGCTTGGAGGCGGCCGATTGGCCGAACGCCGGGGAGCTGTTTTTT.